Shown below are 25 T cell receptor beta chains from a single sample sequenced in a study of shared clonotypes between healthy human individuals. Produced via immunoSEQ multiplex PCR; TCRdb's table is partial and in-frame only. The table includes some 650,000 clones, around 97% detected once. The sample was naive CD4+ T cells sorted from blood. As to subset: CD45RA+ positively selected. The receptor set was obtained from a young woman in good health.

The V and J genes are TRBV5-3 and TRBJ2-7, with D perhaps TRBD2 (5 bases). TRBV5-3 is an ORF for which the function is uncertain. V was shortened by 5 bases and J by 2 bases, with 11 bases between the two germline ends. The CDR3 extends over 13 amino acids. The chain's CDR3 is CARSGRGTYEQYF. The CDR3 DNA follows: TGTGCCAGAAGTGGAAGAGGGACCTACGAGCAGTACTTC.

The genes are TRBV28 and TRBJ1-2; TRBD1 agrees at 7 bases. Looked up from germline, CDR1 is MDHEN and CDR2 is SYDVKM. The CDR3 consists of 14 residues. V gave up 5 bases and J gave up 4 bases; unmatched junction bases: 7. The CDR3 here is CASSPGTELYGYTF. CDR3 nucleotides: TGTGCCAGCAGTCCCGGGACAGAACTCTATGGCTACACCTTC.

The genes are TRBV5-1 and TRBJ2-3, with 7 bases aligning to TRBD2. CDR1 is SGHRS and CDR2 is YFSETQ in the germline V gene. V was pared by 6 bases and J by 3 bases, with 7 bases of the junction left unmatched. This CDR3 spans 14 amino acids. CDR3 sequence: CASTSGGRTDTQYF. CDR3 DNA: TGCGCCAGCACCTCCGGCGGGAGAACAGATACGCAGTATTTT.

The gene calls are TRBV28 and TRBJ2-2, with 11 bases fitting TRBD2. After removal of 3 bases from V and 3 bases from J, the junction contained 12 bases not matched to a gene. The CDR3 covers 19 residues. Per the germline V gene, CDR1 is MDHEN and CDR2 is SYDVKM. In DNA, the CDR3 is TGTGCCAGCAGTTTGCCGCGTGTGACTAGCGGGGTATACACCGGGGAGCTGTTTTTT. Its translation is CASSLPRVTSGVYTGELFF.

This rearrangement joins TRBV18 to TRBJ1-4; no definite D call. This CDR3 is built from 15 residues. V shed 1 base and J shed 1 base, with 7 bases lying between them. Germline values: CDR1 KGHSH, CDR2 LQKENI. CDR3 nucleotides: TGTGCCAGCTCACCACAGGCGGGAACTAATGAAAAACTGTTTTTT. Protein product: CASSPQAGTNEKLFF.

This chain links TRBV6-1 with TRBJ2-7, with 8 bases fitting TRBD2. CDR1 is MNHNS and CDR2 is SASEGT in the germline V gene. After removal of 6 bases from V and 2 bases from J, the junction contained 6 bases not matched to a gene. The CDR3 covers 14 residues. The CDR3 region is CASSWTSTPYEQYF. In DNA, the CDR3 is TGTGCCAGCAGCTGGACTAGCACCCCCTACGAGCAGTACTTC.

This chain uses TRBV6-1 with TRBJ2-7; 9 bases map to TRBD1. CDR1 is MNHNS, CDR2 SASEGT, per germline. This CDR3 spans 14 amino acids. V lost 4 bases, J lost 5 bases, and 6 bases stayed unmatched. CDR3 in amino acids: CASSVKGQGNEQYF. CDR3 nucleotides: TGTGCCAGCAGTGTAAAGGGACAGGGAAACGAGCAGTACTTC.

This CDR3 is CASSRTGLAGAQVTDTQYF. CDR3 DNA: TGTGCCAGCAGCCGGACCGGACTAGCGGGAGCCCAGGTCACAGATACGCAGTATTTT. The chain uses TRBV28 and TRBJ2-3, with 13 positions matching TRBD2. CDR1 is MDHEN, CDR2 SYDVKM, per germline. The J segment lost 2 bases and the V segment lost 6 bases, leaving 14 bases of the junction unmatched. The CDR3 is 19 amino acids.

The CDR3: CSVTNPGDTEAFF. The CDR3 coding sequence is TGCAGCGTTACAAACCCGGGGGACACTGAAGCTTTCTTT. The chain employs TRBV29-1 and TRBJ1-1, with D maybe TRBD1 (5 bases). Trimming took off 5 bases at V and 3 bases at J, with 13 bases between the two ends. CDR1 and CDR2 from the germline V gene are SQVTM and ANQGSEA. The CDR3 is 13 amino acids.

This clone was recorded only once. V gene TRBV6-5 combines with J gene TRBJ2-7, with D possibly called TRBD1 or TRBD2 (6 bases each). This CDR3 is built from 12 residues. Per germline, CDR1 MNHEY and CDR2 SVGAGI. V was cut by 6 bases and J by 12 bases, with 18 bases left in between. CDR3 DNA sequence: TGTGCCAGCAGAGGGCGTGCAGGGGAGGCGTACTTC. Translated, it gives CASRGRAGEAYF.

J is TRBJ2-5 and V is TRBV9; TRBD2 matches at 8 bases. The junction had 12 bases not matched to a gene; V was cut back by 0 bases and J by 2 bases. The CDR3 has 18 amino acids. From germline, CDR1 is SGDLS and CDR2 YYNGEE. This CDR3 reads CASSVDGRAFTFQETQYF. The CDR3 nucleotides read TGTGCCAGCAGCGTAGACGGGAGGGCCTTTACATTTCAAGAGACCCAGTACTTC.

The gene calls are TRBV7-2 and TRBJ2-1; 12 bases match TRBD2. After removal of 4 bases from V and 6 bases from J, the junction contained 7 bases not matched to a gene. Germline V gene data show CDR1 as SGHTA and CDR2 as FQGNSA. There are 16 residues in the CDR3. CDR3 residues: CASSSLAGGRANEQFF. The DNA for the CDR3 is TGTGCCAGCAGCTCACTAGCGGGAGGTCGGGCCAATGAGCAGTTCTTC.

J is TRBJ2-2 and V is TRBV5-4; 7 bases agree with TRBD1. The CDR3 has 16 amino acids. V dropped 4 bases and J dropped 5; count of bases not matched to a gene: 11. Germline loops: CDR1 SGHNT, CDR2 YYREEE (reference sequence). The CDR3 sequence is CASSRISGQITGELFF. The DNA for the CDR3 is TGTGCCAGCAGCCGGATATCGGGACAGATTACCGGGGAGCTGTTTTTT.

In its sample, this clone was seen once. Within the sample, other DNA sequences also encode this same CDR3. J is TRBJ2-7 and V is TRBV7-9; TRBD2 is a possible D gene (6 bases). V lost 1 base and J lost 6, with 10 bases in between. This CDR3 has 13 residues. CDR1 is SEHNR, CDR2 FQNEAQ, per germline (reference sequence). The CDR3 DNA follows: TGTGCCAGCAGCTTAGGGCAGGGAGGCGAGCAGTACTTC. Translating gives CASSLGQGGEQYF. Full variable domain (rest looked up from reference TRBV7-9 and TRBJ2-7): DTGVSQNPRHKITKRGQNVTFRCDPISEHNRLYWYRQTLGQGPEFLTYFQNEAQLEKSRLLSDRFSAERPKGSFSTLEIQRTEQGDSAMYLCASSLGQGGEQYFGPGTRLTVT.

The chain has TRBV28 and TRBJ2-1; 11 bases match TRBD2. CDR1 is MDHEN, CDR2 SYDVKM, per germline. The V segment lost 2 bases and the J segment 5 bases; nucleotides outside the gene matches: 2. The CDR3 is 15 residues long. The CDR3 sequence is CASSLGTSGNNEQFF. The CDR3 coding sequence is TGTGCCAGCAGTTTAGGGACTAGCGGTAACAATGAGCAGTTCTTC.

The chain carries TRBV5-1 and TRBJ2-2; 10 bases fit TRBD2. CDR1 and CDR2 from the germline V gene are SGHRS and YFSETQ. The CDR3 has 17 amino acids. Trimming cost V 1 base and J 3 bases; bases outside gene matches: 6. CDR3 DNA: TGCGCCAGCAGCTTGAAACTAGCGGGACTTGACACCGGGGAGCTGTTTTTT. Translation gives CASSLKLAGLDTGELFF.

The chain combines TRBV28 with TRBJ2-5; no clear D gene. Near its end, the DNA agrees better with TRBJ2-7, so the J call may be wrong. The CDR3 spans 11 residues. Germline values: CDR1 MDHEN, CDR2 SYDVKM. The CDR3 DNA reads TGTGCCAGCAGTTTAAGGGACGAGCAGTACTTC. As protein: CASSLRDEQYF.

A single count supports this clone. The chain recombines TRBV6-5 with TRBJ2-5; D might be TRBD1 (6 bases). Trimming took 6 bases from V and 7 from J, leaving 21 bases between them. This CDR3 contains 15 residues. Per germline, CDR1 MNHEY and CDR2 SVGAGI. The CDR3 DNA sequence: TGTGCCAGCAGGCAATACGGGACACTTAGGGGGACCCAGTACTTC. Translation: CASRQYGTLRGTQYF.

The chain recombines TRBV6-4 with TRBJ2-1; D might be TRBD2 (6 bases). This CDR3 spans 15 amino acids. Germline CDR1 is MRHNA and CDR2 is SNTAGT. Trimming removed 2 bases at V and 3 bases at J, with 11 bases between. The CDR3 DNA follows: TGTGCCAGCAGTGACACGCATAGCGGCTACAATGAGCAGTTCTTC. Translation: CASSDTHSGYNEQFF.

The V call is TRBV5-4, the J call TRBJ2-3, with 8 bases identical to TRBD2. This CDR3 spans 16 amino acids. Germline V CDR1 and CDR2: SGHNT, YYREEE (reference sequence). After removal of 4 bases from V and 2 bases from J, the junction contained 9 bases not matched to a gene. The CDR3 reads CASSLRSGRYTDTQYF. The CDR3 bases are TGTGCCAGCAGCCTGCGGAGCGGGAGATACACAGATACGCAGTATTTT.

The chain joins TRBV5-1 to TRBJ2-1; 12 nucleotides match TRBD2. The CDR3 covers 17 residues. V shed 2 bases, J shed 4 bases, and the junction held 7 bases outside the gene matches. Germline V lookup: CDR1 SGHRS, CDR2 YFSETQ. CDR3 sequence: CASSFGLAGGSYNEQFF. CDR3 in DNA: TGCGCCAGCAGCTTCGGGCTAGCGGGAGGGTCGTACAATGAGCAGTTCTTC.

V and J are TRBV25-1 and TRBJ2-3, with TRBD1 matching over 7 bases. Looked up from germline, CDR1 is MGHDK and CDR2 is SYGVNS. The CDR3 is 14 residues long. The junction had 4 bases not matched to a gene; V was cut back by 2 bases and J by 5 bases. As DNA, the CDR3 is TGTGCCAGCAGTGAAGTGGGACAGAGAGATACGCAGTATTTT. Its protein product is CASSEVGQRDTQYF.

The chain employs TRBV5-6 and TRBJ1-1; TRBD1 matches 9 bases. The CDR3 consists of 17 residues. The junction had 9 bases not matched to a gene; V was cut back by 0 bases and J by 3 bases. CDR1 SGHDT and CDR2 YYEEEE come from the germline V gene. The CDR3 DNA sequence: TGTGCCAGCAGCTTGGTAGACAGGGGGGGTAAAGACACTGAAGCTTTCTTT. Amino acids: CASSLVDRGGKDTEAFF.

This chain joins TRBV11-2 and TRBJ2-2; D assignment may be TRBD1 or TRBD2 (5 bases each). Germline loops: CDR1 SGHAT, CDR2 FQNNGV. V was cut by 5 bases and J by 4 bases, with 20 bases left in between. CDR3 length: 17 residues. The CDR3 DNA is TGTGCCAGCAGCGCCCCCCGCCGGGGCAAATCCACCGGGGAGCTGTTTTTT. Encoded protein: CASSAPRRGKSTGELFF.

The V and J genes are TRBV2 and TRBJ2-2, with 9 nucleotides matching TRBD2. Germline trimming cut 6 bases from V and 2 bases from J; bases unmatched to any gene: 4. Looked up from germline, CDR1 is SNHLY and CDR2 is FYNNEI. The CDR3 is 15 residues long. The CDR3 nucleotides read TGTGCCAGCAGCAGGGGACTAGCCAACACCGGGGAGCTGTTTTTT. Translated, it gives CASSRGLANTGELFF.